This entry lists 2 T cell receptor beta chains sequenced from one sample in a study of radiation and T cells in renal cell carcinoma. Time point meaning: baseline pretreatment blood. Treatment described: 15 Gy SBRT to primary tumor, nephrectomy 4 weeks later. The method was immunoSEQ multiplex PCR; TCRdb's version includes in-frame clones alone and lacks a portion of them. The sample contains roughly 120,000 clones, about four fifths of which appear only once. Sample: blood, taken from a patient whose treatment included radiotherapy and nephrectomy. Every receptor here comes from a woman aged 55-70 years with renal cell carcinoma.

This clone was seen at least ten times. The chain carries TRBV13 and TRBJ1-1; TRBD1 is a possible D gene (6 bases). Germline CDR1 reads PRHDT; CDR2 reads FYEKMQ (reference sequence). The CDR3 totals 13 residues. Deletions cut 1 base from V and 5 bases from J, with 8 bases between. The CDR3 DNA is TGTGCCAGCAGCTTAGACAGGGCAACTGAAGCTTTCTTT. Translating gives CASSLDRATEAFF.

This clone was seen a few times. CDR3 DNA: TGTGCCAGCAGTCAAAACAGAGGACCAGAAGGCTACACCTTC. Translation gives CASSQNRGPEGYTF. The rearrangement links TRBV7-2 to TRBJ1-2; D remains unclear. V shed 6 bases and J shed 8 bases, with 19 bases lying between them. This CDR3 contains 14 residues. Germline values: CDR1 SGHTA, CDR2 FQGNSA.